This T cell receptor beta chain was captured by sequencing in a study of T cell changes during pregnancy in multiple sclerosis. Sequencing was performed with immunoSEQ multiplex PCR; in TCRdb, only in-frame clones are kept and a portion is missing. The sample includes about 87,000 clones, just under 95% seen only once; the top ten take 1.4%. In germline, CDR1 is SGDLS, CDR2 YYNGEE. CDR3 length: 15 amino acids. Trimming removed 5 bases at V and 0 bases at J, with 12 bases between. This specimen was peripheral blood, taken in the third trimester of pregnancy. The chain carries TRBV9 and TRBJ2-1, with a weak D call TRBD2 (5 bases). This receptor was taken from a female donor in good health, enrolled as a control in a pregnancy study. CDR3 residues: CASSGAVSSYNEQFF. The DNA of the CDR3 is TGTGCCAGCAGTGGAGCGGTAAGCTCCTACAATGAGCAGTTCTTC.